This T cell receptor (beta chain) emerged from a study of resident and recirculating memory T cells in vitiligo. Across the study: Samples were epidermis from two lesional and two nonlesional sites, plus PBMCs. The samples were homogenized without cell sorting before genomic DNA extraction.

The germline V gene has CDR1 MGHDK and CDR2 SYGVNS. V lost 4 bases, J lost 6 bases, and 12 bases lay in between. The CDR3 length is 14 residues. The table came from immunoSEQ multiplex PCR; TCRdb's copy has only in-frame clones and leaves some out. Of tens of thousands of clones listed, just over 90% were seen once; the top ten hold roughly 5%. The chain is built from TRBV25-1 and TRBJ2-2; TRBD1 might be the D (6 bases). The clonotype originates from a male donor with vitiligo. Sequenced input: blood. CDR3 nucleotide sequence: TGTGCCAGCAGTGCGGGACACCATCCCGGGGAGCTGTTTTTT. Residues: CASSAGHHPGELFF.